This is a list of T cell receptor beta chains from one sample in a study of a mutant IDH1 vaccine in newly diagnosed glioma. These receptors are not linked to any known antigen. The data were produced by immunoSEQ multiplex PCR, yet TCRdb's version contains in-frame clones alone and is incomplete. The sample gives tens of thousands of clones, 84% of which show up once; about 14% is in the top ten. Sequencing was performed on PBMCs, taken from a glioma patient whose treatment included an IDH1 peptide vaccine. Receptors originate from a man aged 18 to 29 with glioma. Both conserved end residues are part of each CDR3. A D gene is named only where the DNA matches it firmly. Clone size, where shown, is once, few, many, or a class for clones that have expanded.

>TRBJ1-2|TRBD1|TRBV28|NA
CASSSYPGTGHHGYTF
TGTGCCAGCAGTTCATATCCCGGGACAGGGCATCATGGCTACACCTTC
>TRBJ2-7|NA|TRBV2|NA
CASSARLDLYEQYF
TGTGCCAGCAGTGCCCGCCTGGACCTCTACGAGCAGTACTTC
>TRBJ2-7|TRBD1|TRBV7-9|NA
CASSPPSGTGSYEQYF
TGTGCCAGCAGCCCACCCTCCGGGACAGGGTCCTACGAGCAGTACTTC
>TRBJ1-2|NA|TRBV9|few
CASSVDNYGYTF
TGTGCCAGCAGCGTAGATAACTATGGCTACACCTTC
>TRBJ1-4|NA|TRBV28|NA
CASSLGQTTNEKLFF
TGTGCCAGCAGTCTCGGACAGACAACTAATGAAAAACTGTTTTTT
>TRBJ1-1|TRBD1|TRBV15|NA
CATSRGDRGVSTEAFF
TGTGCCACCAGCAGGGGAGACAGGGGAGTTAGCACTGAAGCTTTCTTT
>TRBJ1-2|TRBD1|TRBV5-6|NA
CASSQGTGGFGYTF
TGTGCCAGCAGCCAGGGAACAGGGGGCTTTGGCTACACCTTC
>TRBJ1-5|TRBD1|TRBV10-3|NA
CAIRGQGFNQPQHF
TGTGCCATCAGAGGACAGGGCTTTAATCAGCCCCAGCATTTT
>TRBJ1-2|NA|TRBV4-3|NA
CASSPGRIVVF
TGCGCCAGCAGCCCTGGACGGATCGTAGTCTTC
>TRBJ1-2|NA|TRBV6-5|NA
CASRPTGSGYGYTF
TGTGCCAGCAGACCCACAGGGTCGGGCTATGGCTACACCTTC
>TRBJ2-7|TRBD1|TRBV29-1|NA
CSVQGAVLDEQYF
TGCAGCGTTCAGGGGGCGGTCTTGGACGAGCAGTACTTC
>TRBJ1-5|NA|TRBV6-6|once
CASSYLDLSNQPQHF
TGTGCCAGCAGTTACCTGGACCTGAGCAATCAGCCCCAGCATTTT
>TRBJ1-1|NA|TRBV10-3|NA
CATTGNTEAFF
TGTGCCACGACAGGGAACACTGAAGCTTTCTTT
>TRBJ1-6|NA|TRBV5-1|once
CASSLAPVSNSPLHF
TGCGCCAGCAGCTTGGCGCCGGTCTCCAATTCACCCCTCCACTTT
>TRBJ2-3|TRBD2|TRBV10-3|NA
CAISHGLRGTDTQYF
TGTGCCATCAGCCACGGATTGCGGGGGACAGATACGCAGTATTTT
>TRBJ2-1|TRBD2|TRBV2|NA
CASSGAPGGTPYNEQFF
TGTGCCAGCAGTGGAGCCCCGGGGGGAACTCCGTACAATGAGCAGTTCTTC
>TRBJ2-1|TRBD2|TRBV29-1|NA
CSVGHLTSGRSNEQFF
TGCAGCGTCGGCCACCTGACTAGCGGGAGATCCAATGAGCAGTTCTTC
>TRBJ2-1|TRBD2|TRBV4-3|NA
CASSQELASGSRIYEQFF
TGCGCCAGCAGCCAAGAATTGGCTAGCGGGAGTAGGATCTATGAGCAGTTCTTC
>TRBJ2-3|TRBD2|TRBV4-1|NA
CASSQVRTSVPDTQYF
TGCGCCAGCAGCCAAGTCCGGACTAGCGTCCCAGATACGCAGTATTTT